The next 21 T cell receptor beta chains were all read from a single sample in a study of CD4 T cells in relation to SARS-CoV-2 and coronaviruses. Unexposed donor CD4+ T cells date from 2011-2018, before the COVID-19 pandemic. Clones were sequenced by immunoSEQ multiplex PCR, and TCRdb holds only the in-frame ones, with some missing. The table includes tens of thousands of clones, 80% to 90% detected once. The sample consisted of memory CD4+ T cells from PBMCs. The receptors were gathered from a human donor in good health.

The chain uses TRBV15 and TRBJ2-7; TRBD2 matches at 11 bases. This CDR3 region has 16 residues. Per germline, CDR1 LNHNV and CDR2 YYDKDF (reference sequence). With 0 bases clipped from V and 3 bases from J, the junction kept 4 bases outside the gene matches. This CDR3 reads CATSRDVAGGHYEQYF. CDR3 nucleotides: TGTGCCACCAGCAGAGATGTAGCGGGAGGGCACTACGAGCAGTACTTC.

This chain links TRBV5-1 with TRBJ2-6, with 8 nucleotides matching TRBD1. J lost 0 bases, V lost 0 bases, and 5 bases had no gene match. The CDR3 covers 18 residues. CDR1 and CDR2 from the germline V gene are SGHRS and YFSETQ. CDR3 residues: CASSLGTGIYSGANVLTF. The CDR3 coding sequence is TGCGCCAGCAGCTTGGGGACAGGGATATACTCTGGGGCCAACGTCCTGACTTTC.

The genes are TRBV19 and TRBJ2-3, with 8 bases matching TRBD2. Germline V lookup: CDR1 LNHDA, CDR2 SQIVND (reference sequence). This CDR3 spans 15 amino acids. Trimming at V came to 3 bases and at J to 4 bases, leaving 6 bases not matched to a gene. The CDR3 DNA follows: TGTGCCAGTAGTATCATCTCGGGACTAGCAGATACGCAGTATTTT. Its protein product is CASSIISGLADTQYF.

The V call is TRBV5-1, the J call TRBJ2-1, with 10 bases fitting TRBD2. V trimming: 4 bases; J trimming: 3 bases; junction bases outside the gene matches: 7. This CDR3 has 16 residues. Germline loops: CDR1 SGHRS, CDR2 YFSETQ. This CDR3 reads CASSPLAGANYNEQFF. The CDR3, as DNA: TGCGCCAGCAGCCCCCTAGCGGGAGCGAACTACAATGAGCAGTTCTTC. Variable domain in full (rest from reference TRBV5-1 and TRBJ2-1): KAGVTQTPRYLIKTRGQQVTLSCSPISGHRSVSWYQQTPGQGLQFLFEYFSETQRNKGNFPGRFSGRQFSNSRSEMNVSTLELGDSALYLCASSPLAGANYNEQFFGPGTRLTVL.

This clone is a singleton in its sample. The rearrangement links TRBV3-1 (or the pseudogene TRBV3-2) to TRBJ2-3; D call uncertain. Per the germline V gene, CDR1 is LGHDT and CDR2 is YNNKEL (reference sequence). The CDR3 has 16 amino acids. V dropped 4 bases and J dropped 0 bases, with 14 bases sitting between them. CDR3 nucleotide sequence: TGTGCCAGCAGCCCCCCAGGCAGCGCCAGCACAGATACGCAGTATTTT. Its translation is CASSPPGSASTDTQYF.

J is TRBJ2-7 and V is TRBV5-4; no definite D call. V lost 4 bases, J lost 2 bases, and 13 bases lay in between. In germline, CDR1 is SGHNT, CDR2 YYREEE (reference sequence). CDR3 length: 14 amino acids. CDR3 sequence (DNA): TGTGCCAGCAGCAGGACCGGGCCCACCTACGAGCAGTACTTC. Protein: CASSRTGPTYEQYF.

The V call is TRBV6-5, the J call TRBJ1-1, with a tentative D call TRBD1 (6 bases). The CDR3 contains 14 residues. Trimming left V 5 bases short and J 3 bases short, with 13 bases between. Per the germline V gene, CDR1 is MNHEY and CDR2 is SVGAGI. The CDR3 here is CASSTRGRHTEAFF. The DNA for the CDR3 is TGTGCCAGCAGTACCAGGGGTCGGCACACTGAAGCTTTCTTT.

Of note for this clone: A junction boundary mismatches the germline segment, possibly from a read error. This sequence joins TRBV2 and TRBJ2-7, with TRBD2 matching over 10 bases. The CDR3 runs to 13 residues. Germline assignment: CDR1 SNHLY and CDR2 FYNNEI. CDR3 DNA: TGTGCCAGCAGTGTTAACCGGCTAGCGGGGGATGCATTC. Translated, it gives CASSVNRLAGDAF.

The CDR3 reads CATSADYTGELFF. The CDR3 bases are TGTGCCACCAGTGCGGATTATACCGGGGAGCTGTTTTTT. The chain joins TRBV24-1 to TRBJ2-2; D not resolved. Germline values: CDR1 KGHDR, CDR2 SFDVKD. With 5 bases removed from V and 5 bases from J, the gap between germline ends came to 8 bases. The CDR3 is 13 amino acids.

The chain recombines TRBV3-1 (or the pseudogene TRBV3-2) with TRBJ2-1, with D unresolved. Trimming left V 2 bases short and J 14 bases short, with 19 bases between. CDR1 and CDR2 from the germline V gene are LGHDT and YNNKEL (reference sequence). The length of the CDR3 is 14 residues. The CDR3 DNA follows: TGTGCCAGCAGCCAAAGCCCCGGTAGGGCAGCAAAGTTCTTC. This sequence encodes CASSQSPGRAAKFF.

This chain links TRBV11-2 with TRBJ2-6, with unresolved D. The CDR3 sequence is 19 residues long. The germline gives CDR1 SGHAT, CDR2 FQNNGV. V was pared by 0 bases and J by 1 base, with 16 bases between. DNA for the CDR3: TGTGCCAGCAGCTTAGAAATGATGAGGAGTGGATCTGGGGCCAACGTCCTGACTTTC. Translating gives CASSLEMMRSGSGANVLTF.

This clone was recorded once. This chain's CDR3 is CANHGGSWLGGYTF. CDR3 sequence (DNA): TGTGCCAACCATGGGGGCTCGTGGTTAGGTGGCTACACCTTC. The V gene is TRBV2, the J gene TRBJ1-2; D is perhaps TRBD1 (6 bases). V lost 10 bases, J lost 7 bases, and 22 bases lay in between. The CDR3 totals 14 residues. Germline V gene lookup returns CDR1 SNHLY and CDR2 FYNNEI.

The DNA of the CDR3 is TGTGCCAGCAGCGTAATGACAATCTATGGCTACACCTTC. Its protein product is CASSVMTIYGYTF. This chain joins TRBV9 and TRBJ1-2; unclear D gene. The CDR3 has 13 amino acids. The V end was cut by 1 base, the J end by 4 bases, with 8 bases between. From germline, CDR1 is SGDLS and CDR2 YYNGEE.

The CDR3 sequence: CAISVGTGAYEQYF. The CDR3 DNA reads TGTGCCATCAGTGTGGGGACAGGAGCCTACGAGCAGTACTTC. The chain employs TRBV10-3 and TRBJ2-7; 8 bases are a match to TRBD1. The CDR3 has 14 amino acids. V trimming: 4 bases; J trimming: 2 bases; junction bases outside the gene matches: 4. The V gene's germline CDR1 is ENHRY and CDR2 SYGVKD.

This clone appeared a single time. The V and J genes are TRBV19 and TRBJ1-5; TRBD1 is a possible D gene (6 bases). Between the trimmed V and J ends, which lost 6 bases and 6 bases, there was a span of 12 bases. The CDR3 is 13 amino acids. From germline, CDR1 is LNHDA and CDR2 SQIVND (reference sequence). CDR3 loop: CASRETGIQPQHF. The CDR3 DNA reads TGTGCCAGTAGGGAAACAGGGATTCAGCCCCAGCATTTT.

The rearrangement links TRBV30 to TRBJ1-2, with 8 bases lining up with TRBD1. The CDR3 length is 12 residues. Germline assignment: CDR1 GTSNPN and CDR2 SVGIG (reference sequence). The ends lost 5 bases at V and 8 bases at J; junction bases unmatched: 7. This CDR3 is CAWLRGRWGYTF. CDR3 in DNA: TGTGCCTGGCTCAGGGGGCGTTGGGGCTACACCTTC.

The chain combines TRBV3-1 (or the pseudogene TRBV3-2) with TRBJ2-5, with D uncertain. V dropped 2 bases and J dropped 1 base, with 5 bases sitting between them. CDR3 length: 13 amino acids. Per germline, CDR1 LGHDT and CDR2 YNNKEL (reference sequence). The CDR3 protein is CASSQRGQETQYF. CDR3 DNA: TGTGCCAGCAGCCAAAGAGGCCAAGAGACCCAGTACTTC.

The chain links TRBV5-1 to TRBJ2-6; D is perhaps TRBD2 (5 bases). CDR3 length: 20 amino acids. V lost 3 bases, J lost 2 bases, and 24 bases lay in between. Germline CDR1 SGHRS, CDR2 YFSETQ. For the CDR3, the DNA is TGCGCCAGCAGCTCCCAATCTGTAGGGTCGGGGTGGACTGGGGCCAACGTCCTGACTTTC. Amino acids: CASSSQSVGSGWTGANVLTF.

The V call is TRBV30, the J call TRBJ2-3, with 7 bases fitting TRBD1. The CDR3 is 15 residues long. With 2 bases clipped from V and 5 bases from J, the junction kept 10 bases outside the gene matches. CDR1 is GTSNPN and CDR2 is SVGIG in the germline V gene (reference sequence). The CDR3 bases are TGTGCCTGGAGTCTGTGGCAGGGGGATGGAGATACGCAGTATTTT. Translation: CAWSLWQGDGDTQYF.

This sequence joins TRBV24-1 and TRBJ1-5; 8 bases are shared with TRBD1. Germline values: CDR1 KGHDR, CDR2 SFDVKD. This CDR3 has 16 residues. V shed 2 bases and J 5 bases; nucleotides not matched to a gene: 7. The chain's CDR3 is CATSDSTGAAYQPQHF. Written as DNA, the CDR3 is TGTGCCACCAGTGATTCGACAGGGGCAGCCTATCAGCCCCAGCATTTT.

In DNA form, the CDR3 reads TGTGCCATCAGTGAGGCTGGGACTAGCGGGTATAGCACAGATACGCAGTATTTT. Its protein is CAISEAGTSGYSTDTQYF. The rearrangement uses TRBV10-3 and TRBJ2-3; 12 bases align to TRBD2. Trimming at V came to 2 bases and at J to 0 bases, leaving 6 bases not matched to a gene. The length of the CDR3 is 18 residues. Germline lookup yields CDR1 ENHRY and CDR2 SYGVKD.